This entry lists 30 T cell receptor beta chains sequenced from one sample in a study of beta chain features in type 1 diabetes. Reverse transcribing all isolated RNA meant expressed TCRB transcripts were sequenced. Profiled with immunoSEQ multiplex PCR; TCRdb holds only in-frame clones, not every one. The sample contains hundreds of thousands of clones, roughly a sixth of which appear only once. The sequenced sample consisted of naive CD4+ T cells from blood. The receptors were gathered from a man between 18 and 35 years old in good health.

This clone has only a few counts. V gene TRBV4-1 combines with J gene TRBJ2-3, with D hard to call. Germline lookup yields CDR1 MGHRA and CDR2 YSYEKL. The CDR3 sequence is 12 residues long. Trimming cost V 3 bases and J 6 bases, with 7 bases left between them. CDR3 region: CASSHLRDTQYF. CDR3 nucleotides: TGCGCCAGCAGCCATCTTAGGGATACGCAGTATTTT.

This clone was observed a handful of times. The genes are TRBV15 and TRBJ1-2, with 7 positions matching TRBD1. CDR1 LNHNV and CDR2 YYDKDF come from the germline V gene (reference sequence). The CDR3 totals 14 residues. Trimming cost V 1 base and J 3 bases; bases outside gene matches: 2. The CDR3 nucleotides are TGTGCCACCAGCAGAGGGGACAGATACTATGGCTACACCTTC. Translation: CATSRGDRYYGYTF.

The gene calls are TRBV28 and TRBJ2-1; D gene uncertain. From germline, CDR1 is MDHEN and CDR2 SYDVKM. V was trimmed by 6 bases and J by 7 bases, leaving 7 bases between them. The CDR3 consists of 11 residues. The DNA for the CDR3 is TGTGCCAGCAGCCCTCTTAATGAGCAGTTCTTC. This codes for CASSPLNEQFF.

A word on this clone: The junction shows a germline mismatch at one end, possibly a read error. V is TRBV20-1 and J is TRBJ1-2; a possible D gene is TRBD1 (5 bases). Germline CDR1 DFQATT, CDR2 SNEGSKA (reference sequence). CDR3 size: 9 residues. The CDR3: CSAGAPLRF. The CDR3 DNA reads TGCAGTGCTGGGGCACCCTTACGCTTC.

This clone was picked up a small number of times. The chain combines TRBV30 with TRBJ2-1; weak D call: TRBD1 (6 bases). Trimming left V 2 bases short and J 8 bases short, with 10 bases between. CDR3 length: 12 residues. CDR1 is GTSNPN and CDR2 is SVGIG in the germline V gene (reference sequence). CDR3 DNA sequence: TGTGCCTGGAGTAAACAGGGTTATGAGCAGTTCTTC. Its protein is CAWSKQGYEQFF.

The CDR3: CASSLGSFSGNTIYF. The CDR3 nucleotides are TGTGCCAGCAGCTTGGGTTCATTCTCTGGAAACACCATATATTTT. The chain is built from TRBV7-2 and TRBJ1-3; no definite D call. The germline gives CDR1 SGHTA, CDR2 FQGNSA. The CDR3 contains 15 residues. V was pared by 3 bases and J by 0 bases, with 9 bases between.

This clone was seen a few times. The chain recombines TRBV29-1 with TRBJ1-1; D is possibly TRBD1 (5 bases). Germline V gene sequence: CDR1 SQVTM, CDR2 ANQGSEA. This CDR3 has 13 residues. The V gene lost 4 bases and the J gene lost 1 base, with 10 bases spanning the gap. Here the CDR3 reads CSVGRGGNTEAFF. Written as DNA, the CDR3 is TGCAGCGTTGGACGGGGGGGGAACACTGAAGCTTTCTTT.

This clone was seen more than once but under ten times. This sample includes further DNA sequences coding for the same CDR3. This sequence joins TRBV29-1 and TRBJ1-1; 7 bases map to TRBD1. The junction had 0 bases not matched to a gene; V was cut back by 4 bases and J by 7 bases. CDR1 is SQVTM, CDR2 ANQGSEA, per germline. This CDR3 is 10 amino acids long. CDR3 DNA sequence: TGCAGCGTTGGACAGGGTGAAGCTTTCTTT. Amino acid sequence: CSVGQGEAFF.

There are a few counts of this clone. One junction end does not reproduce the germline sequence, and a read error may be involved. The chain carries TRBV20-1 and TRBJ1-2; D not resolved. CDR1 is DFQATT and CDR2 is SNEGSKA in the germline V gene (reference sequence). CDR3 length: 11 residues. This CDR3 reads CSARVNSRSSF. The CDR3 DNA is TGCAGTGCTAGAGTTAATTCCCGCAGCTCCTTC.

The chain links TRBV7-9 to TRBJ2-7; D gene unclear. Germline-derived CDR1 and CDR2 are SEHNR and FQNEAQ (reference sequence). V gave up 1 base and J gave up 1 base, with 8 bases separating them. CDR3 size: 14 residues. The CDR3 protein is CASSLGRESYEQYF. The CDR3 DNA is TGTGCCAGCAGCTTAGGACGAGAGTCCTACGAGCAGTACTTC.

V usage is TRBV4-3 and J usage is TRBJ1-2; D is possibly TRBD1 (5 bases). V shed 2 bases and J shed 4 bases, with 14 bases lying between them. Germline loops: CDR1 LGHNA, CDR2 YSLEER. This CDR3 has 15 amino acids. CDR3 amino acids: CASSQPGPGTYGYTF. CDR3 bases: TGCGCCAGCAGCCAACCAGGCCCGGGGACCTATGGCTACACCTTC.

CDR3 amino acids: CASSSQGPLQYF. In DNA form, the CDR3 reads TGTGCCAGCAGCTCCCAGGGGCCGTTGCAGTACTTC. The chain uses TRBV7-3 and TRBJ2-7, with D perhaps matching TRBD1 (6 bases). V was pared by 4 bases and J by 9 bases, with 13 bases between. The CDR3 has 12 residues. Germline V gene lookup returns CDR1 SGHTA and CDR2 FQGTGA.

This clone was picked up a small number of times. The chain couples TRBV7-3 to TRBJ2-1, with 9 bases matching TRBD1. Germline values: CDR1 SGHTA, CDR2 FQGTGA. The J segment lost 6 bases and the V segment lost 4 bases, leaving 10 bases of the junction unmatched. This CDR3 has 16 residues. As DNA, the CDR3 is TGTGCCAGCAGCTCTGGGGACAGGGTGAAAGTCAATGAGCAGTTCTTC. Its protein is CASSSGDRVKVNEQFF.

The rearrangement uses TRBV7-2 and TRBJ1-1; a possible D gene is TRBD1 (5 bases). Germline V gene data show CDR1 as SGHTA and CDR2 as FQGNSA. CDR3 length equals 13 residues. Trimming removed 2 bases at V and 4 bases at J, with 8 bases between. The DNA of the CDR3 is TGTGCCAGCAGCTTACGGGGGGGCACTGAAGCTTTCTTT. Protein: CASSLRGGTEAFF.

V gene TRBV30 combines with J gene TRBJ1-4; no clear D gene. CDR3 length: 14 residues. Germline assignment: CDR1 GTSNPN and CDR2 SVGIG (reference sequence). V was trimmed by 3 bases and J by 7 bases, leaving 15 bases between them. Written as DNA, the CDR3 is TGTGCCTGGAGGGCCGGATCCAAAAGTGAAAAACTGTTTTTT. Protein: CAWRAGSKSEKLFF. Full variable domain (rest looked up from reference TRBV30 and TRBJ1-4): SQTIHQWPATLVQPVGSPLSLECTVEGTSNPNLYWYRQAAGRGLQLLFYSVGIGQISSEVPQNLSASRPQDRQFILSSKKLLLSDSGFYLCAWRAGSKSEKLFFGSGTQLSVL.

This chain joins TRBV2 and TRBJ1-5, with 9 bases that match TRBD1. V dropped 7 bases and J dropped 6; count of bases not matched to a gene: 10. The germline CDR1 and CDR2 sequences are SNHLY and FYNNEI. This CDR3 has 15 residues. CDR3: CASTPGQGTGQPQHF. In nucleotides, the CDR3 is TGTGCCAGCACCCCGGGACAGGGAACAGGTCAGCCCCAGCATTTT.

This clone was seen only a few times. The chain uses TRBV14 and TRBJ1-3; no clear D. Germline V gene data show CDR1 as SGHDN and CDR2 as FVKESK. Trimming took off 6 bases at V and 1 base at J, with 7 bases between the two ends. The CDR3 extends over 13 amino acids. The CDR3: CASSRLSGNTIYF. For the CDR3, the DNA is TGTGCCAGCAGTAGGCTGTCTGGAAACACCATATATTTT.

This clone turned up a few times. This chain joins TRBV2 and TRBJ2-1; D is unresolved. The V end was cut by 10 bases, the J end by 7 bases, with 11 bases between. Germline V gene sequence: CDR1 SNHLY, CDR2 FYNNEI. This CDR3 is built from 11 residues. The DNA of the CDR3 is TGTGCCACCTCCGACGGGAATGAGCAGTTCTTC. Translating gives CATSDGNEQFF.

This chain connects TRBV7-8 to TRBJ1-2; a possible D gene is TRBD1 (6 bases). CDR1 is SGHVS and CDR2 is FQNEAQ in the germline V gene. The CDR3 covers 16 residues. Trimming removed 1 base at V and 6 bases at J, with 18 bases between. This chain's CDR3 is CASSLGSFQGTNGYTF. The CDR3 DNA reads TGTGCCAGCAGCTTAGGTTCTTTTCAGGGGACGAATGGCTACACCTTC. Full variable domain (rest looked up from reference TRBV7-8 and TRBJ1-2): GAGVSQSPRYKVAKRGQDVALRCDPISGHVSLFWYQQALGQGPEFLTYFQNEAQLDKSGLPSDRFFAERPEGSVSTLKIQRTQQEDSAVYLCASSLGSFQGTNGYTFGSGTRLTVV.

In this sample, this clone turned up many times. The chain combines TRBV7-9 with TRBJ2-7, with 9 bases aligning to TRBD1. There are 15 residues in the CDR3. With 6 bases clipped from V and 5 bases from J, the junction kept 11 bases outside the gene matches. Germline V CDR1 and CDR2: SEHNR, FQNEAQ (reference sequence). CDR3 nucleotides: TGTGCCAGCAGACACCGCGGACAGGGGCACCACGAGCAGTACTTC. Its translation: CASRHRGQGHHEQYF. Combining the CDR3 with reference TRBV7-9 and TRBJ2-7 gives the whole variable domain DTGVSQNPRHKITKRGQNVTFRCDPISEHNRLYWYRQTLGQGPEFLTYFQNEAQLEKSRLLSDRFSAERPKGSFSTLEIQRTEQGDSAMYLCASRHRGQGHHEQYFGPGTRLTVT.

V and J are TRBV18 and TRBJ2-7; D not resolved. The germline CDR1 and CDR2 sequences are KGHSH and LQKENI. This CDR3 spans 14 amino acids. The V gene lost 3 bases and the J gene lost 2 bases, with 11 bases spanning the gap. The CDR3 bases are TGTGCCAGCTCACCTATTGCCCCAGCCTACGAGCAGTACTTC. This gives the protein CASSPIAPAYEQYF. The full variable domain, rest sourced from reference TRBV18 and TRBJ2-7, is NAGVMQNPRHLVRRRGQEARLRCSPMKGHSHVYWYRQLPEEGLKFMVYLQKENIIDESGMPKERFSAEFPKEGPSILRIQQVVRGDSAAYFCASSPIAPAYEQYFGPGTRLTVT.

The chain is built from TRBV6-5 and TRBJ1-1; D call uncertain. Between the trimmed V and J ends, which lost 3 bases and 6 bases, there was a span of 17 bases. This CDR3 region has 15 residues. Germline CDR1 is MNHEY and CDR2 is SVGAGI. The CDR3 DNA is TGTGCCAGCAGTTATAGAACGGGGAAATTGGCTGAAGCTTTCTTT. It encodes CASSYRTGKLAEAFF.

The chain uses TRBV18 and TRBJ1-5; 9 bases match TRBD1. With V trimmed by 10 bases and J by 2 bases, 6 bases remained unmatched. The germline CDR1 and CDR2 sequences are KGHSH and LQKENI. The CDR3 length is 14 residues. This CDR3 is CATNTGGGNQPQHF. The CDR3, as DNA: TGTGCCACTAATACAGGGGGCGGCAATCAGCCCCAGCATTTT.

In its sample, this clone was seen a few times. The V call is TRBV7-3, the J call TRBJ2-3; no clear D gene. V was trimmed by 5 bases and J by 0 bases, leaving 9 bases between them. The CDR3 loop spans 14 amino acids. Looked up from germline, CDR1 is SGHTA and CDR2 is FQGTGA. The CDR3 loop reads CASSPSHSTDTQYF. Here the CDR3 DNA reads TGTGCCAGCAGCCCGTCGCATAGCACAGATACGCAGTATTTT.

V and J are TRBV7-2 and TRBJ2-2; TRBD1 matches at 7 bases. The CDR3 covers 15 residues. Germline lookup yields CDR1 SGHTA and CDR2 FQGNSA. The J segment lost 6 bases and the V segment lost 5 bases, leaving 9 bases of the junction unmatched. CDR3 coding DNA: TGTGCCAGCAGCCGACAGGGAAAAGGGGCCGGGGAGCTGTTTTTT. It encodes CASSRQGKGAGELFF.

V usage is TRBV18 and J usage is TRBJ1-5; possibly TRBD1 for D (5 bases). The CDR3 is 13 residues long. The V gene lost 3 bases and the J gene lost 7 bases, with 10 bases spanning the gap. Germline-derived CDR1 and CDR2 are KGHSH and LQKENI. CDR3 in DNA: TGTGCCAGCTCACCCGAGGGGTTCCAGCCCCAGCATTTT. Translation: CASSPEGFQPQHF.

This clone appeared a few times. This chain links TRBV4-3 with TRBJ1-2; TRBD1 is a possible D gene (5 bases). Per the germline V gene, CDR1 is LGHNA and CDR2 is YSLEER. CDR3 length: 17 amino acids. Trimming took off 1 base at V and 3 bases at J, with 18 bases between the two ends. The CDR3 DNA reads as TGCGCCAGCAGCCAAGTTCTGACAGTCCGGGGTGACTATGGCTACACCTTC. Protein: CASSQVLTVRGDYGYTF.

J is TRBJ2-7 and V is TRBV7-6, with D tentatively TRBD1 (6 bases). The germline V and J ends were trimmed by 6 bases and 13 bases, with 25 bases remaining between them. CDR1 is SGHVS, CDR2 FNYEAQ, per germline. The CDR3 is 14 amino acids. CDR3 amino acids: CASRLLVLGGQLYF. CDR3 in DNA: TGTGCCAGCAGGTTACTAGTACTAGGAGGACAGCTCTACTTC.

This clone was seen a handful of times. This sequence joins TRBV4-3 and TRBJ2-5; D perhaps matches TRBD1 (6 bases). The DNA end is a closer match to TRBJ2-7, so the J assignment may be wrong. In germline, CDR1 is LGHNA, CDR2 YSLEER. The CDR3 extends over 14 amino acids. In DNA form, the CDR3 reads TGCGCCAGCAGCCAACCGGGACACACCTACGAGCAGTACTTC. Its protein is CASSQPGHTYEQYF.

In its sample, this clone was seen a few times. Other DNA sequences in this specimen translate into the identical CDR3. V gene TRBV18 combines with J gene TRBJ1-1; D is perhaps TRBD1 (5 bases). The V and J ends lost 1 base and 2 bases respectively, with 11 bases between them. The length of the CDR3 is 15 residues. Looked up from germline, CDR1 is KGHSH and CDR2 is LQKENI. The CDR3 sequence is CASSPLGQGNTEAFF. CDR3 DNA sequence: TGTGCCAGCTCACCACTAGGGCAGGGAAACACTGAAGCTTTCTTT.